This TCR beta chain stems from a study of long-term antiretroviral therapy in people with HIV. At minimum, one pre-ART and two post-ART PBMC samples were obtained from each donor. As regards this clone: The antigen is not known.

Germline loops: CDR1 LNHNV, CDR2 YYDKDF (reference sequence). This CDR3 is built from 16 residues. V gave up 0 bases and J gave up 2 bases; unmatched junction bases: 2. The run of the v3.0 immunoSEQ assay was at survey level. The data were produced by immunoSEQ multiplex PCR, yet TCRdb's version contains in-frame clones alone and is incomplete. The data contain 23,000 or so clones, over 80% of them seen just once; the ten biggest clones take up less than 25%. Study conclusions and caveats: ART-treated samples gained diversity yet remained below transplant donor controls. Dominating the repertoire at all time points were the clones that expanded before ART. Controls exceeded HIV repertoires in CDR3 length range.

The sequencing here drew on unsorted PBMCs, taken 0.4 years after starting antiretroviral therapy. The receptor was derived from a man in his forties or fifties with HIV. The chain is built from TRBV15 and TRBJ1-5; 9 bases agree with TRBD1. CDR3 bases: TGTGCCACCAGCAGAGATCGGGACAGGGGCAATCAGCCCCAGCATTTT. Its translation: CATSRDRDRGNQPQHF. Looking up the rest from reference TRBV15 and TRBJ1-5 gives the full variable domain: DAMVIQNPRYQVTQFGKPVTLSCSQTLNHNVMYWYQQKSSQAPKLLFHYYDKDFNNEADTPDNFQSRRPNTSFCFLDIRSPGLGDTAMYLCATSRDRDRGNQPQHFGDGTRLSIL.